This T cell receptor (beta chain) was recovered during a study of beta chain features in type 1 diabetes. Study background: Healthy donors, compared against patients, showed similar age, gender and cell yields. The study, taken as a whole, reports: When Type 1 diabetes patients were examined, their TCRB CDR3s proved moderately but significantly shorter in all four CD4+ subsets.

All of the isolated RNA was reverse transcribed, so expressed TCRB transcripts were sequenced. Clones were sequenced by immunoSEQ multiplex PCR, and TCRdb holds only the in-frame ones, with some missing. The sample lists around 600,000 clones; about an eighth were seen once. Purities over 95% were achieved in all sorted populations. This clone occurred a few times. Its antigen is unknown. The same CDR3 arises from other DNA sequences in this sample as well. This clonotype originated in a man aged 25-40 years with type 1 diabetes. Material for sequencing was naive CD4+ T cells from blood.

This CDR3 is CASSQDGGTDTQYF. The DNA for the CDR3 is TGCGCCAGCAGCCAAGATGGGGGTACAGATACGCAGTATTTT. This chain uses TRBV4-3 with TRBJ2-3; the D gene could be TRBD1 or TRBD2 (5 bases each). The CDR3 runs to 14 residues. V lost 0 bases and J lost 3, with 7 bases in between. Germline CDR1 LGHNA, CDR2 YSLEER.